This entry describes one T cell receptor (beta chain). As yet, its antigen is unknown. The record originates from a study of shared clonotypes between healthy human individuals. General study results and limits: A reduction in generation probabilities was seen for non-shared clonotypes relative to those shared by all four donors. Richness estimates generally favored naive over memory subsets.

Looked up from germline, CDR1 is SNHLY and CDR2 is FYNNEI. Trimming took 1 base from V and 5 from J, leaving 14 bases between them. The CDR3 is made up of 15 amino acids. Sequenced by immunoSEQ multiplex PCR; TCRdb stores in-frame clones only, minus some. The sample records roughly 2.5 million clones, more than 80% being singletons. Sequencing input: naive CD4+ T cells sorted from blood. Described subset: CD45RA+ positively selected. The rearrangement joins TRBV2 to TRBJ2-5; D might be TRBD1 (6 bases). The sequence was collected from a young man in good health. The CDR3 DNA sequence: TGTGCCAGCAGTGAAGTCGGGTCAGGGGCGGAGACCCAGTACTTC. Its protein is CASSEVGSGAETQYF.